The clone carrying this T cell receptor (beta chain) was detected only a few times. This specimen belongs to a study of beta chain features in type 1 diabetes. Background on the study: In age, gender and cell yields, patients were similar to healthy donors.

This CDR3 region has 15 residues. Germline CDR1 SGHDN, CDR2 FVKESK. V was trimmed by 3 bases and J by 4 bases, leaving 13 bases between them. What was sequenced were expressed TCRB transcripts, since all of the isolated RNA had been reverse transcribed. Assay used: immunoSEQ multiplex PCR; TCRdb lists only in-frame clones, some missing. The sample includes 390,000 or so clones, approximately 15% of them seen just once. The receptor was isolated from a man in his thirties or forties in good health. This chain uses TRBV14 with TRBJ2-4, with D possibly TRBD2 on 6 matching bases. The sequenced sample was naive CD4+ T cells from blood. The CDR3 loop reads CASSQGLQNKNIQYF. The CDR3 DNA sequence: TGTGCCAGCAGCCAGGGACTTCAAAATAAAAACATTCAGTACTTC.